The rows below give T cell receptor beta chains drawn from one sample of a study of T cell responses to AZD1222 COVID-19 vaccine. Generated by immunoSEQ multiplex PCR, the TCRdb table keeps only in-frame clones and is missing some. The data hold tens of thousands of clones, with approximately 91% observed a single time. Sequencing was performed on peripheral blood, taken on day 0 of AZD1222 vaccination. Receptors originate from an adult in good health. The CDR3 runs from the conserved cysteine through the conserved F or W. A D gene is named only where the DNA matches it firmly. A row's size may be missing; if present it is once, few, many or a size class.

>NA|NA|TRBJ1-1|TRBV11-3
CASSSHSHNPEAFF
TGTGCCAGCAGCTCCCATTCCCACAATCCTGAAGCTTTCTTT
>NA|NA|TRBJ2-7|TRBV19
CASTLRTGNSYEQYF
TGTGCCAGTACTCTTCGGACCGGAAACTCCTACGAGCAGTACTTC
>NA|TRBD1|TRBJ1-3|TRBV19
CASKTNRDSGNTIYF
TGTGCCAGTAAAACGAACCGGGACAGTGGAAACACCATATATTTT
>NA|NA|TRBJ2-1|TRBV5-1
CASSVGPDVYNEQFF
TGCGCCAGCAGCGTAGGACCCGATGTCTACAATGAGCAGTTCTTC
>NA|NA|TRBJ2-7|TRBV12-3/TRBV12-4
CASSFGREDEQYF
TGTGCCAGCAGTTTCGGCAGGGAAGACGAGCAGTACTTC
>NA|NA|TRBJ2-5|TRBV4-1
CASTEPGVQETQYF
TGCGCCAGCACCGAACCCGGGGTACAAGAGACCCAGTACTTC
>NA|NA|TRBJ2-1|TRBV5-1
CASRPDRYNEQFF
TGCGCCAGCAGACCGGACAGATACAATGAGCAGTTCTTC
>NA|NA|TRBJ2-7|TRBV27
CASSVWGPYEQYF
TGTGCCAGCAGTGTATGGGGCCCCTACGAGCAGTACTTC
>once|NA|TRBJ1-2|TRBV28
CASSSAAFYGYTF
TGTGCCAGCAGTTCCGCAGCCTTCTATGGCTACACCTTC
>few|NA|TRBJ2-1|TRBV5-5
CASSLALAGDINEQFF
TGTGCCAGCAGCTTGGCCCTGGCAGGGGACATCAATGAGCAGTTCTTC
>NA|TRBD2|TRBJ2-1|TRBV7-3
CASSLTGLAGGTNEQFF
TGTGCCAGCAGCTTAACAGGACTAGCGGGGGGGACCAATGAGCAGTTCTTC
>NA|NA|TRBJ2-3|TRBV10-3
CAISPHRDNTDTQYF
TGTGCCATCAGTCCCCACAGGGACAACACAGATACGCAGTATTTT
>NA|NA|TRBJ1-5|TRBV7-2
CASSPRSSNQPQHF
TGTGCCAGCAGCCCCCGAAGTTCCAATCAGCCCCAGCATTTT
>NA|NA|TRBJ1-3|TRBV9
CASSVDTFSGNTIYF
TGTGCCAGCAGCGTTGATACGTTCTCTGGAAACACCATATATTTT
>NA|NA|TRBJ1-1|TRBV29-1
CSVTLRLNTEAFF
TGCAGCGTCACCCTCCGGTTGAACACTGAAGCTTTCTTT
>NA|TRBD2|TRBJ2-1|TRBV9
CASSSSGDSYNEQFF
TGTGCCAGCAGCTCCAGCGGGGACTCCTACAATGAGCAGTTCTTC
>NA|TRBD1|TRBJ1-6|TRBV5-1
CASSHGDSNSPLHF
TGCGCCAGCAGCCACGGGGACAGTAATTCACCCCTCCACTTT
>NA|NA|TRBJ2-5|TRBV2
CASSVSTSRQETQYF
TGTGCCAGCAGTGTGAGTACTAGCAGACAAGAGACCCAGTACTTC
>NA|NA|TRBJ2-1|TRBV9
CASSVTGFPSEGQFF
TGTGCCAGCAGCGTAACGGGTTTCCCGAGTGAGGGGCAGTTCTTC
>NA|NA|TRBJ1-2|TRBV5-1
CASSLVSGVVNDGYTF
TGCGCCAGCAGTTTGGTCTCAGGGGTCGTTAATGATGGCTACACCTTC
>once|TRBD1|TRBJ1-2|TRBV5-1
CASSFGQGNGYTF
TGCGCCAGCAGCTTCGGACAGGGTAATGGCTACACCTTC
>NA|NA|TRBJ1-3|TRBV27
CASSLSAGSGNTIYF
TGTGCCAGCAGTTTATCGGCAGGCTCTGGAAACACCATATATTTT
>NA|TRBD1|TRBJ2-7|TRBV12-5
CASGLQWTGGYEQYF
TGTGCTAGTGGCCTCCAGTGGACAGGGGGATACGAGCAGTACTTC
>once|NA|TRBJ2-1|TRBV5-1
CASSSTLNEQFF
TGCGCCAGCAGCTCCACTCTCAATGAGCAGTTCTTC
>NA|TRBD1|TRBJ1-5|TRBV19
CASSGQGLIGNQPQHF
TGTGCCAGTAGCGGACAGGGTTTGATCGGCAATCAGCCCCAGCATTTT